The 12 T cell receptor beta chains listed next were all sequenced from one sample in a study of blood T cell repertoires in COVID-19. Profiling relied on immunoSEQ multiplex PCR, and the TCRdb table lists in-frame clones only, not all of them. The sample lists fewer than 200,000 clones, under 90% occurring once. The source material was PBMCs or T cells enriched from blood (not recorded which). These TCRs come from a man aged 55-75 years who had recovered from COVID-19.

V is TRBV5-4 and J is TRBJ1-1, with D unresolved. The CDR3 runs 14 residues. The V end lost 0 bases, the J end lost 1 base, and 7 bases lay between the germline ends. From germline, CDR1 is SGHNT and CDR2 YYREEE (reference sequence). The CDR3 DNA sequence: TGTGCCAGCAGCTTGGGGACTGGGAACACTGAAGCTTTCTTT. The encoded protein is CASSLGTGNTEAFF.

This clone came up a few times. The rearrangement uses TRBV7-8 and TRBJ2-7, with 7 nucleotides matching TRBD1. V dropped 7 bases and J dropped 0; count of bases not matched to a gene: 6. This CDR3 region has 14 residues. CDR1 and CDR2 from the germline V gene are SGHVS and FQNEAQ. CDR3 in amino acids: CASTMDRSSYEQYF. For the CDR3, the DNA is TGTGCCAGCACCATGGACAGGAGCTCCTACGAGCAGTACTTC.

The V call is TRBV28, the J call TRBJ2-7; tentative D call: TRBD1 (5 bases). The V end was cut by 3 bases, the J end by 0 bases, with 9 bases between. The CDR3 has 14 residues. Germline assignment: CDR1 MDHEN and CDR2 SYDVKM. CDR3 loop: CASSFQGPSYEQYF. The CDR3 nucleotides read TGTGCCAGCAGTTTTCAGGGCCCCTCCTACGAGCAGTACTTC.

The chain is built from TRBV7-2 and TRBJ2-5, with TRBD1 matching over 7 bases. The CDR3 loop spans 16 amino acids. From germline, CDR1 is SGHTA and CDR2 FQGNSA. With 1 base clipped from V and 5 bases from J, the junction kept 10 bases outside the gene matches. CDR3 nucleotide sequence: TGTGCCAGCAGCTTAGACCCTACAGGGGTCCAGGAGACCCAGTACTTC. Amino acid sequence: CASSLDPTGVQETQYF.

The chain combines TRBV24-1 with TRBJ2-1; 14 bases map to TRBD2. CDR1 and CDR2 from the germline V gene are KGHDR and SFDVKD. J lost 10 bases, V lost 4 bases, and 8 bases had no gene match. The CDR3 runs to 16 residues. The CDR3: CATSDTGLAGAKEQFF. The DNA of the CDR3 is TGTGCCACCAGTGACACGGGACTAGCGGGAGCAAAGGAGCAGTTCTTC.

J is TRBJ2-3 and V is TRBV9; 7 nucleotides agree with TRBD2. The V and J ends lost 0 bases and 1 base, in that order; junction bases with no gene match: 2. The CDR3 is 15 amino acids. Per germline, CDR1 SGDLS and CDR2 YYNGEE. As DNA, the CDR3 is TGTGCCAGCAGCGTAGGGGCGGGAGGCACAGATACGCAGTATTTT. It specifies CASSVGAGGTDTQYF.

CDR3 bases: TGTGCCAGCAAGAGGGTCGGGGAGCTGTTTTTT. This codes for CASKRVGELFF. The chain couples TRBV2 to TRBJ2-2, with D possibly TRBD2 on 5 matching bases. This CDR3 contains 11 residues. V was cut by 7 bases and J by 7 bases, with 7 bases left in between. Germline CDR1 SNHLY, CDR2 FYNNEI. Filled out from reference TRBV2 and TRBJ2-2, the complete variable domain reads EPEVTQTPSHQVTQMGQEVILRCVPISNHLYFYWYRQILGQKVEFLVSFYNNEISEKSEIFDDQFSVERPDGSNFTLKIRSTKLEDSAMYFCASKRVGELFFGEGSRLTVL.

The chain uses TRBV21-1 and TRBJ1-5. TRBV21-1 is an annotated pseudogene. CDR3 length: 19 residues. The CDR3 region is CASSLKILAGVKSNQPQHF. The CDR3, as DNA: TGTGCCAGCAGCTTAAAGATCTTGGCGGGGGTTAAAAGCAATCAGCCCCAGCATTTT.

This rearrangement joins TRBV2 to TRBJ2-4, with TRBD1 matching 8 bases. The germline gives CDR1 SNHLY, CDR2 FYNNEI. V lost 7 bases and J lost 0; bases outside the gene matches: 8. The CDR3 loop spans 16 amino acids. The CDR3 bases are TGTGCCAGCAAAGGACAGGGAAAGTTAGCCAAAAACATTCAGTACTTC. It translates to CASKGQGKLAKNIQYF.

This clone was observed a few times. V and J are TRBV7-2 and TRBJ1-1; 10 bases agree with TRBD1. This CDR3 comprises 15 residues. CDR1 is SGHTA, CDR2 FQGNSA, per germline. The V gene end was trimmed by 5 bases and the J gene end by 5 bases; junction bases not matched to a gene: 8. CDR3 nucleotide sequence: TGTGCCAGCAGCCAGAGCCCGGGACAGGGGACTGAAGCTTTCTTT. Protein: CASSQSPGQGTEAFF.

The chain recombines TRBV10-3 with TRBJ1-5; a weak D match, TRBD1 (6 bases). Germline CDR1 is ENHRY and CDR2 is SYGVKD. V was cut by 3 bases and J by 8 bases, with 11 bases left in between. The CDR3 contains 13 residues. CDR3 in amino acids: CAISEGTTEPQHF. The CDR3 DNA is TGTGCCATCAGTGAAGGGACAACTGAGCCCCAGCATTTT.

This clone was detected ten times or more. CDR3 nucleotide sequence: TGTGCCACCCGACAGGATGACTCTGGAAACACCATATATTTT. It yields the protein CATRQDDSGNTIYF. The V call is TRBV10-3, the J call TRBJ1-3; TRBD1 might be the D (6 bases). V lost 10 bases and J lost 0, with 13 bases in between. Per the germline V gene, CDR1 is ENHRY and CDR2 is SYGVKD. CDR3 length equals 14 residues.